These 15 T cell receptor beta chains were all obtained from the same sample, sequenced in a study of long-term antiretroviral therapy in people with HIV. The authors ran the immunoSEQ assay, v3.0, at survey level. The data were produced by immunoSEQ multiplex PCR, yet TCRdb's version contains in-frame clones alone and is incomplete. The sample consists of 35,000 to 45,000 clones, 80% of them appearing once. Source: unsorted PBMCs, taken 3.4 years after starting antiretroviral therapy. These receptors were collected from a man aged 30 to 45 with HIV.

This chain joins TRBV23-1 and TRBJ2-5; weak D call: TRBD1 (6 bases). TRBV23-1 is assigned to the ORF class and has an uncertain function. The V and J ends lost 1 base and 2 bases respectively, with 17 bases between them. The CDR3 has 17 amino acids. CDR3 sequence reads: CASSQCWDRDKQETQYF. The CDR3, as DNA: TGCGCCAGCAGTCAATGTTGGGACCGGGACAAACAAGAGACCCAGTACTTC.

CDR3 loop: CASTRTGNTIYF. The CDR3, as DNA: TGTGCCAGCACCAGGACAGGAAACACCATATATTTT. This chain joins TRBV25-1 and TRBJ1-3; TRBD1 might be the D (5 bases). The ends were cut back, 7 bases at V and 4 bases at J, with 8 bases in the middle. Germline lookup yields CDR1 MGHDK and CDR2 SYGVNS. The CDR3 runs to 12 residues. The full variable domain, its missing parts supplied by reference TRBV25-1 and TRBJ1-3, is EADIYQTPRYLVIGTGKKITLECSQTMGHDKMYWYQQDPGMELHLIHYSYGVNSTEKGDLSSESTVSRIRTEHFPLTLESARPSHTSQYLCASTRTGNTIYFGEGSWLTVV.

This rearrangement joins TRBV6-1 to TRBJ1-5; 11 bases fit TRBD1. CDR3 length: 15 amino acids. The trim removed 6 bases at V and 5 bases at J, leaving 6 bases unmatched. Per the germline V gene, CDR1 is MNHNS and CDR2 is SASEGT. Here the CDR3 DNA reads TGTGCCAGCAGGGGACAGGGGGAAGGGGATCAGCCCCAGCATTTT. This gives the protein CASRGQGEGDQPQHF.

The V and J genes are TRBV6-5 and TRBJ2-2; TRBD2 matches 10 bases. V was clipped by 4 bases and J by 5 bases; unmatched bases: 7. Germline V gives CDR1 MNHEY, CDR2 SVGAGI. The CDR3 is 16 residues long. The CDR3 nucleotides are TGTGCCAGCAGTTCAGGAGCGGGAGGGCCGACCGGGGAGCTGTTTTTT. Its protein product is CASSSGAGGPTGELFF.

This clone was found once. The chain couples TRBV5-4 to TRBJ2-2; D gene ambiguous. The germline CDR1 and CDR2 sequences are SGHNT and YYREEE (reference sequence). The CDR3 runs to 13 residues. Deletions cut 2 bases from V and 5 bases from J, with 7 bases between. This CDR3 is CASSFVVTGELFF. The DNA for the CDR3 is TGTGCCAGCAGCTTTGTAGTTACCGGGGAGCTGTTTTTT.

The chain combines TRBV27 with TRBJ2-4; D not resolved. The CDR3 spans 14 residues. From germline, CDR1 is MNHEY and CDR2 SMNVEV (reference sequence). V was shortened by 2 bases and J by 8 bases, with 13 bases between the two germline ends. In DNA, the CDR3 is TGTGCCAGCAGTTTAGGGTTAGAGTCGTACATTCAGTACTTC. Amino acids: CASSLGLESYIQYF.

The CDR3 sequence: CASSYRVDYGYTF. The CDR3 DNA follows: TGTGCCAGCAGTTACCGGGTAGACTATGGCTACACCTTC. The genes are TRBV6-5 and TRBJ1-2; D not resolved. CDR1 MNHEY and CDR2 SVGAGI come from the germline V gene. V was clipped by 2 bases and J by 3 bases, with 7 bases between them. CDR3 length: 13 amino acids.

The CDR3 is CASSPLGRNTGELFF. The CDR3 region has the DNA TGTGCCAGCAGCCCCCTGGGAAGGAACACCGGGGAGCTGTTTTTT. V is TRBV6-6 and J is TRBJ2-2; D gene ambiguous. Per the germline V gene, CDR1 is MNHNY and CDR2 is SVGAGI (reference sequence). The CDR3 spans 15 residues. V was shortened by 6 bases and J by 1 base, with 12 bases between the two germline ends.

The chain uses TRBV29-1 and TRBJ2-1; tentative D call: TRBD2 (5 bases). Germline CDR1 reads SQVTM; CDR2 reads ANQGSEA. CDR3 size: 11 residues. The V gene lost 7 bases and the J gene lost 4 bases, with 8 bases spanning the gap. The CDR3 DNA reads TGCAGCGAGAGGGCGTACAATGAGCAGTTCTTC. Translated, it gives CSERAYNEQFF.

The CDR3 region has the DNA TGCGCCAGCAGCCAAGTGGGGGGCTTTGAAAAACTGTTTTTT. Its protein is CASSQVGGFEKLFF. This sequence joins TRBV4-1 and TRBJ1-4; the D gene is possibly TRBD1 (6 bases). The CDR3 is 14 amino acids. Deletions cut 1 base from V and 7 bases from J, with 10 bases between. Germline V lookup: CDR1 MGHRA, CDR2 YSYEKL.

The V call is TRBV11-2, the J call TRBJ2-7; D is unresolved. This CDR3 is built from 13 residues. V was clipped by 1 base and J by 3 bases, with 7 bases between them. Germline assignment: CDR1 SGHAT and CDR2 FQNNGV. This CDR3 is CASSLGNNYEQYF. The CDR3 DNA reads TGTGCCAGCAGCTTAGGTAACAACTACGAGCAGTACTTC.

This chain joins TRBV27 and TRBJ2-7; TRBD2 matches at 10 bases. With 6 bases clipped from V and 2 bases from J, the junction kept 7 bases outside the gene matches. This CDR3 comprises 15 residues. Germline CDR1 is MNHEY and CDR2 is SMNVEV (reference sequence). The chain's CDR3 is CASSARTSGPYEQYF. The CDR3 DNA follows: TGTGCCAGCAGCGCAAGGACTAGCGGTCCCTACGAGCAGTACTTC.

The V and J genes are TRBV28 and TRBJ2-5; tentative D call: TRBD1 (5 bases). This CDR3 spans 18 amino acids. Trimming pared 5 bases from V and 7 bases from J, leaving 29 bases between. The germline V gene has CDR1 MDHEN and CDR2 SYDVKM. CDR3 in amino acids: CASSPLDPGSTWLRTQYF. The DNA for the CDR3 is TGTGCCAGCAGTCCGTTGGACCCAGGGTCAACCTGGCTAAGGACCCAGTACTTC.

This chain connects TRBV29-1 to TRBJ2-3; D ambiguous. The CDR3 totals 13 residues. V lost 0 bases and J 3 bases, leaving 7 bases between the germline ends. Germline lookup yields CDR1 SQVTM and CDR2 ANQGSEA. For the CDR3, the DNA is TGCAGCGTTGAAGACACATCGACAGATACGCAGTATTTT. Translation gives CSVEDTSTDTQYF.

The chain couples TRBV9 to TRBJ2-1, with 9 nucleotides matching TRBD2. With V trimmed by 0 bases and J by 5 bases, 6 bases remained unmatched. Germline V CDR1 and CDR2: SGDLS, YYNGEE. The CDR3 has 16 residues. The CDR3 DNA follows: TGTGCCAGCAGCGTAGGGTCTAGCGGGAAAGACAATGAGCAGTTCTTC. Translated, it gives CASSVGSSGKDNEQFF. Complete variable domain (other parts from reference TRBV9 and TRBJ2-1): DSGVTQTPKHLITATGQRVTLRCSPRSGDLSVYWYQQSLDQGLQFLIQYYNGEERAKGNILERFSAQQFPDLHSELNLSSLELGDSALYFCASSVGSSGKDNEQFFGPGTRLTVL.